These T cell receptor beta chains were read from a single sample in a study of identical twins. TCRdb used MiXCR to reprocess the 5' RACE reads, holding one entry per CDR3 protein. This sample yields a few hundred thousand distinct CDR3 sequences, of which roughly 15% are seen a single time; less than 0.5% belongs to the top ten. Separately, the same data were catalogued under a study of yellow fever vaccine responses in identical twins.

The sequencing sample was made of CD4+ T cells sorted from blood. These receptors all come from a woman aged 18-29 years in good health. Both conserved end residues are part of each CDR3. A D gene is named only where the DNA matches it firmly. A row's size may be missing; if present it is once, few, many or a size class.

j_call: TRBJ2-3
d_call: .
clone_size: few
v_call: TRBV5-1
cdr3_length: 18
cdr3_nt: TGCGCCAGCAGCTTGCAGGGGGCGACTAGCGGAAACACAGATACGCAGTATTTT
cdr3_aa: CASSLQGATSGNTDTQYF

j_call: TRBJ2-1
d_call: .
clone_size: few
v_call: TRBV15
cdr3_length: 18
cdr3_nt: TGTGCCACCAGCACAGGGGAAGGTGGCGTCCTAAGGAGGAATGAGCAGTTCTTC
cdr3_aa: CATSTGEGGVLRRNEQFF

j_call: TRBJ2-2
d_call: .
clone_size: .
v_call: TRBV12-3/TRBV12-4
cdr3_length: 16
cdr3_nt: TGTGCCAGCACCAGGGGAGCGGAGGCCCACACCGGGGAGCTGTTTTTT
cdr3_aa: CASTRGAEAHTGELFF

j_call: TRBJ2-3
d_call: TRBD1
clone_size: few
v_call: TRBV18
cdr3_length: 15
cdr3_nt: TGTGCCAGCTCACCACCCGGACAGGGCCCAGATACGCAGTATTTT
cdr3_aa: CASSPPGQGPDTQYF

j_call: TRBJ2-2
d_call: .
clone_size: few
v_call: TRBV5-1
cdr3_length: 17
cdr3_nt: TGCGCCAGCAGCTTGGAGTTCAGGGTAGGGTTCACCGGGGAGCTGTTTTTT
cdr3_aa: CASSLEFRVGFTGELFF

j_call: TRBJ2-4
d_call: .
clone_size: .
v_call: TRBV10-2
cdr3_length: 15
cdr3_nt: TGCGCCAGCAGTGAGTCCCGTATTGCCAAAAACATTCAGTACTTC
cdr3_aa: CASSESRIAKNIQYF

j_call: TRBJ2-1
d_call: .
clone_size: .
v_call: TRBV28
cdr3_length: 14
cdr3_nt: TGTGCCAGCAGTTTAGCGCGATCCTACAATGAGCAGTTCTTC
cdr3_aa: CASSLARSYNEQFF

j_call: TRBJ2-3
d_call: TRBD1
clone_size: .
v_call: TRBV27
cdr3_length: 17
cdr3_nt: TGTGCCAGCAGTTTATGGGGGACAGCTCTTCCCACAGATACGCAGTATTTT
cdr3_aa: CASSLWGTALPTDTQYF

j_call: TRBJ2-3
d_call: .
clone_size: many
v_call: TRBV6-6
cdr3_length: 12
cdr3_nt: TGTGCCAGCAGTCCTATACCAGATACGCAGTATTTT
cdr3_aa: CASSPIPDTQYF

j_call: TRBJ2-3
d_call: .
clone_size: .
v_call: TRBV5-1
cdr3_length: 15
cdr3_nt: TGCGCCAGCAGCTTGATGACCCCAGGGAAGGATACGCAGTATTTT
cdr3_aa: CASSLMTPGKDTQYF

j_call: TRBJ1-2
d_call: .
clone_size: few
v_call: TRBV7-9
cdr3_length: 15
cdr3_nt: TGTGCCAGCAGCTTAGCGCAGGCCCGAAACTATGGCTACACCTTC
cdr3_aa: CASSLAQARNYGYTF

j_call: TRBJ2-7
d_call: .
clone_size: few
v_call: TRBV9
cdr3_length: 16
cdr3_nt: TGTGCCAGCAGCCCTCGCCCCCAGGGGAAAACGGGGGAGCAGTACTTC
cdr3_aa: CASSPRPQGKTGEQYF

j_call: TRBJ1-1
d_call: .
clone_size: .
v_call: TRBV5-1
cdr3_length: 16
cdr3_nt: TGCGCCAGCAGCTTGCCCCTGGACCCTGGGAACACTGAAGCTTTCTTT
cdr3_aa: CASSLPLDPGNTEAFF

j_call: TRBJ1-6
d_call: .
clone_size: many
v_call: TRBV12-3/TRBV12-4
cdr3_length: 14
cdr3_nt: TGTGCCAGCAGCGACGGGCTTGCGGGGTCACCCCTCCACTTT
cdr3_aa: CASSDGLAGSPLHF

j_call: TRBJ1-6
d_call: TRBD1
clone_size: few
v_call: TRBV7-8
cdr3_length: 17
cdr3_nt: TGTGCCAGCAGCGGAACCGGGACAGGGGTGGGGAATTCACCCCTCCACTTT
cdr3_aa: CASSGTGTGVGNSPLHF

j_call: TRBJ2-3
d_call: TRBD2
clone_size: .
v_call: TRBV20-1
cdr3_length: 15
cdr3_nt: TGCAGTGCTAGAGGTTCTAGCGGGTCCCCAGATACGCAGTATTTT
cdr3_aa: CSARGSSGSPDTQYF

j_call: TRBJ2-3
d_call: .
clone_size: .
v_call: TRBV20-1
cdr3_length: 16
cdr3_nt: TGCAGTGCTAGTAGGTTCCAGGGGCAAGGGGCAGATACGCAGTATTTT
cdr3_aa: CSASRFQGQGADTQYF

j_call: TRBJ2-5
d_call: TRBD2
clone_size: .
v_call: TRBV20-1
cdr3_length: 21
cdr3_nt: TGCAGTGCTAGAGATTGGGGGGGACTAGCGGGAGGACGGCACAACCAAGAGACCCAGTACTTC
cdr3_aa: CSARDWGGLAGGRHNQETQYF

j_call: TRBJ2-1
d_call: TRBD2
clone_size: few
v_call: TRBV5-1
cdr3_length: 14
cdr3_nt: TGCGCCAGCAGCCCAAGCGGGGGACGGAATGAGCAGTTCTTC
cdr3_aa: CASSPSGGRNEQFF

j_call: TRBJ2-7
d_call: TRBD2
clone_size: few
v_call: TRBV3-1
cdr3_length: 16
cdr3_nt: TGTGCCAGCAGGTACGGACTAGCGGGAGGGTCCTACGAGCAGTACTTC
cdr3_aa: CASRYGLAGGSYEQYF

j_call: TRBJ2-1
d_call: TRBD2
clone_size: few
v_call: TRBV6-1
cdr3_length: 17
cdr3_nt: TGTGCCAGCAGAGGTCTAGCGGGAGGGTACCCCGCCAATGAGCAGTTCTTC
cdr3_aa: CASRGLAGGYPANEQFF

j_call: TRBJ1-5
d_call: TRBD1
clone_size: few
v_call: TRBV6-5
cdr3_length: 15
cdr3_nt: TGTGCCAGCAGTTACGCGAACAGGGGCGATCAGCCCCAGCATTTT
cdr3_aa: CASSYANRGDQPQHF

j_call: TRBJ2-5
d_call: .
clone_size: few
v_call: TRBV20-1
cdr3_length: 13
cdr3_nt: TGCAGTGCTAGAGGGGGAACTATCGAGACCCAGTACTTC
cdr3_aa: CSARGGTIETQYF

j_call: TRBJ2-1
d_call: TRBD2
clone_size: few
v_call: TRBV6-4
cdr3_length: 16
cdr3_nt: TGTGCCAGCAGTGACTCGGGCGGGAGGGCCTACAATGAGCAGTTCTTC
cdr3_aa: CASSDSGGRAYNEQFF

j_call: TRBJ2-3
d_call: TRBD1
clone_size: many
v_call: TRBV12-3/TRBV12-4
cdr3_length: 16
cdr3_nt: TGTGCCAGCAGATCTACCTCCGGGACAGGGGGAGATACGCAGTATTTT
cdr3_aa: CASRSTSGTGGDTQYF

j_call: TRBJ2-1
d_call: TRBD2
clone_size: few
v_call: TRBV27
cdr3_length: 16
cdr3_nt: TGTGCCAGCAGTTTATTAAGTGCGGGGGGGCAGGCTGAGCAGTTCTTC
cdr3_aa: CASSLLSAGGQAEQFF